A selection of T cell receptor beta chains follows, all from one sample in a study of cytomegalovirus exposure and HLA in healthy donors. Repertoires were generated with immunoSEQ multiplex PCR, while TCRdb's copy carries only in-frame clones and drops some. This sample yields tens of thousands of clones, of which approximately 95% are seen a single time; 0.69% belongs to the top ten. The sequenced material came from PBMCs. The receptor set was obtained from a woman aged 18-29 years in good health and CMV-seronegative. CDR3s include the opening cysteine and the closing phenylalanine or tryptophan. Fields, in order: D gene, J gene, clone size, V gene, CDR3 DNA, CDR3 protein. The D gene is left open where the match is weak. Size is omitted from some rows. Given values are once, few, many or a class for expanded clones.

>TRBD1|TRBJ2-7|.|TRBV11-2
TGTGCCAGCAGCTCAAGGGACAGGGGCCAGGGGGAGCAGTACTTC
CASSSRDRGQGEQYF
>TRBD1|TRBJ2-3|.|TRBV19
TGTGCCAGTAGTATAGGGACAGGGTACACAGATACGCAGTATTTT
CASSIGTGYTDTQYF
>.|TRBJ1-1|.|TRBV18
TGTGCCAGCTCACCACCGGGTCCGAGGGGGACTGAAGCTTTCTTT
CASSPPGPRGTEAFF
>.|TRBJ1-2|.|TRBV5-1
TGCGCCAGCAGTGCGGGCAGAATTAACTATGGCTACACCTTC
CASSAGRINYGYTF
>.|TRBJ2-4|.|TRBV4-1
TGCGCCAGCAGCCAAGATAACGCCAGGGGCCTCGGGAACATTCAGTACTTC
CASSQDNARGLGNIQYF
>.|TRBJ1-4|once|TRBV5-1
TGCGCCAGCAGCTTGCGGCAGGGCAAGGATGAAAAACTGTTTTTT
CASSLRQGKDEKLFF
>.|TRBJ2-7|.|TRBV18
TGTGCCAGCTCACCGGGCCGAACCTACGAGCAGTACTTC
CASSPGRTYEQYF
>.|TRBJ2-7|.|TRBV4-3
TGCGCCAGCAGCCAAGGCGGGGCCTACGAGCAGTACTTC
CASSQGGAYEQYF
>TRBD2|TRBJ2-3|.|TRBV19
TGTGCCAGTAGTACCGGACTAGCTGGAGGATCGCAGTATTTT
CASSTGLAGGSQYF
>.|TRBJ2-7|.|TRBV7-2
TGTGCCAGCAGCCCCGCGGGGGCAATCGGCGAGCAGTACTTC
CASSPAGAIGEQYF
>TRBD1|TRBJ1-1|.|TRBV4-3
TGCGCCAGCAGCCAAGCTCTAGGGGCCAGGGGGGTCGGGGCTTTCTTT
CASSQALGARGVGAFF
>.|TRBJ1-6|.|TRBV10-3
TGTGCCATCTCCGAAGGGCAGGGTACCTCGGTTGGTTCACCCCTCCACTTT
CAISEGQGTSVGSPLHF
>.|TRBJ1-1|.|TRBV2
TGTGCCAGCAGTGAATGGGGGGGTAGCACTGAAGCTTTCTTT
CASSEWGGSTEAFF
>.|TRBJ1-4|.|TRBV10-1
TGCGCCAGCAGTCAGGAGCGGGGTTCTAATGAAAAACTGTTTTTT
CASSQERGSNEKLFF
>TRBD2|TRBJ2-1|.|TRBV5-4
TGTGCCAGCAGCTCCAGGGGACTAGCGGGAGGGGAGCAGTTCTTC
CASSSRGLAGGEQFF
>.|TRBJ2-1|once|TRBV18
TGTGCCAGCTCACCATCCGGGAATGAGCAGTTCTTC
CASSPSGNEQFF
>.|TRBJ2-3|.|TRBV7-9
TGTGCCAGCAGCTTAGATACAAGCACAGATACGCAGTATTTT
CASSLDTSTDTQYF
>TRBD1|TRBJ1-4|.|TRBV13
TGTGCCAGCAGCCGTCAGGGGGCCGGTGAAAAACTGTTTTTT
CASSRQGAGEKLFF
>TRBD1|TRBJ1-1|.|TRBV25-1
TGTGCCAGCAGAATGGGGGGACAGCCTGAAGCTTTCTTT
CASRMGGQPEAFF
>TRBD2|TRBJ2-1|once|TRBV5-5
TGTGCCAGCAGCCGGACTAGCGGGAGGGCGGGAAATGAGCAGTTCTTC
CASSRTSGRAGNEQFF
>.|TRBJ1-2|.|TRBV7-9
TGTGCCAGCAGCTCCCTCGATCACCAGCGTGGCTACACCTTC
CASSSLDHQRGYTF
>.|TRBJ1-2|.|TRBV30
TGTGCCTGGAGTGTAGCCCTTCCCTATGGCTACACCTTC
CAWSVALPYGYTF